This entry features one T cell receptor (beta chain) sequence. What it recognizes is unknown. This entry is derived from a study of somatic mutations in cytotoxic T cells in rheumatoid arthritis. In the study overall: Each patient's diagnosis was followed right away by a blood draw (30 ml EDTA), before any treatment. Points from the study as a whole: Neither rheumatoid arthritis patients nor age-matched healthy controls had significantly different CD8+ T-cell clonality from the other group.

Libraries were prepared by immunoSEQ multiplex PCR; TCRdb keeps only in-frame clonotypes and omits some of them. Of 15,000 to 20,000 clones listed, roughly four fifths were seen once; the top ten hold about 15%. The source is a woman in her forties or fifties with rheumatoid arthritis. Sequenced: CD8+ T cells sorted from blood.

The DNA for the CDR3 is TGTGCCAGCAGCTTAAGGAGGGGGAAGAGCACAGATACGCAGTATTTT. Encoded protein: CASSLRRGKSTDTQYF. V gene TRBV7-6 combines with J gene TRBJ2-3; the D call may be TRBD1 or TRBD2 (6 bases each). Trimming took 2 bases from V and 0 from J, leaving 12 bases between them. Germline-derived CDR1 and CDR2 are SGHVS and FNYEAQ. The CDR3 totals 16 residues.